The clone carrying this T cell receptor beta chain is a singleton in its sample. The antigen is unknown. TCRdb keeps only in-frame clones here, not all; method: immunoSEQ multiplex PCR. The repertoire includes roughly 53,000 clones, around 83% of them detected once, and 25% to 35% sits in the top ten. Time point denoted: baseline pretreatment blood. The treatment denotes: 15 Gy SBRT to primary tumor, nephrectomy 4 weeks later. Radiation-treated patients gave blood at baseline, week 2 and week 4. Clear cell pathology was present in this patient's renal cell carcinoma. The data were taken from a study of radiation and T cells in renal cell carcinoma. Whole-study results and caveats: Baseline intratumoral clonotype presence is unknown without pretreatment biopsies. In blood, top tumor clones expanded by 2 weeks, shrinking by 4.

V lost 4 bases, J lost 6 bases, and 3 bases stayed unmatched. The CDR3 runs 13 residues. Germline V CDR1 and CDR2: SGHNT, YYREEE (reference sequence). The gene calls are TRBV5-4 and TRBJ2-7; TRBD2 matches at 11 bases. This TCR was recovered from a woman aged 70-85 years with renal cell carcinoma. This sample comprised blood, obtained from a patient whose treatment included radiotherapy and nephrectomy. CDR3 residues: CASSPGLAAEQYF. The CDR3 DNA reads TGTGCCAGCAGCCCGGGACTAGCGGCCGAGCAGTACTTC.